These T cell receptor beta chains were read from a single sample in a study of T cells in localized non-small cell lung cancer. The protocol was immunoSEQ multiplex PCR, while the TCRdb copy is restricted to in-frame clones and leaves out a portion. The sample has approximately 28,000 clones, 84% seen once. Specimen: peripheral blood mononuclear cells, collected before any cancer treatment. The receptors were sampled from a man aged 35 to 70 with stage III lung adenocarcinoma. CDR3s include the opening cysteine and the closing phenylalanine or tryptophan. The D gene is left open where the match is weak. Some rows have no size entry. The others give once, few or many, or a class for an expanded clone.

- TRBJ2-5 TRBD2 TRBV4-2 19 CASSQDWATSGGTGETQYF TGTGCCAGCAGCCAAGATTGGGCGACTAGCGGGGGTACGGGAGAGACCCAGTACTTC
once TRBJ1-4 - TRBV19 13 CASSTGRREKLFF TGTGCCAGTAGTACCGGACGGAGAGAAAAACTGTTTTTT
- TRBJ1-6 TRBD1 TRBV6-5 16 CASSYSQSRGDSPLHF TGTGCCAGCAGTTACTCCCAAAGCAGGGGGGATTCACCCCTCCACTTT
- TRBJ1-3 - TRBV2 14 CASSLDYSGNTIYF TGTGCCAGCAGCCTTGATTACTCTGGAAACACCATATATTTT
- TRBJ2-5 TRBD1 TRBV29-1 14 CSVGRQGYQETQYF TGCAGCGTTGGGAGACAGGGGTACCAAGAGACCCAGTACTTC
- TRBJ2-1 - TRBV6-5 13 CASRSFSYNEQFF TGTGCCAGCAGGAGCTTCTCCTACAATGAGCAGTTCTTC
- TRBJ1-1 - TRBV7-9 11 CASSTSYRVFF TGTGCCAGCAGCACGTCCTACAGGGTTTTCTTT
- TRBJ1-6 TRBD1 TRBV18 13 CASSGTENSPLHF TGTGCCAGTTCCGGGACAGAAAATTCACCCCTCCACTTT
- TRBJ2-1 TRBD1 TRBV7-2 17 CASSLGYPGTGRDEQFF TGTGCCAGCAGCTTAGGATACCCCGGGACAGGGAGGGATGAGCAGTTCTTC
- TRBJ2-1 - TRBV27 15 CASSGRGPNYNEQFF TGTGCCAGCAGTGGGAGGGGGCCCAACTACAATGAGCAGTTCTTC
- TRBJ2-1 TRBD2 TRBV6-6 14 CASSTALAGNEQFF TGTGCCAGCAGCACCGCGCTAGCGGGGAATGAGCAGTTCTTC
- TRBJ2-5 TRBD1 TRBV5-5 14 CASRSGTGGETQYF TGTGCCAGCAGATCCGGGACAGGGGGAGAGACCCAGTACTTC
once TRBJ1-1 - TRBV7-2 11 CASSSQTEAFF TGTGCCAGCAGCTCCCAGACTGAAGCTTTCTTT
- TRBJ1-2 - TRBV5-5 15 CASSLRTASNYGYTF TGTGCCAGCAGCTTGCGGACAGCGTCTAACTATGGCTACACCTTC
- TRBJ2-3 TRBD1 TRBV9 17 CASSAGRDRVYSDTQYF TGTGCCAGCAGCGCTGGGCGGGACAGGGTGTACTCAGATACGCAGTATTTT
once TRBJ1-1 - TRBV6-6 13 CASLGRGGTEAFF TGTGCCAGCCTAGGGCGCGGCGGCACTGAAGCTTTCTTT
few TRBJ2-2 TRBD2 TRBV4-1 18 CASSQDLGRLAVGGELFF TGCGCCAGCAGCCAAGATCTCGGTCGACTAGCGGTCGGAGGGGAGCTGTTTTTT
- TRBJ1-1 - TRBV5-4 14 CASSPSRSNTEAFF TGTGCCAGCAGCCCGTCTAGGTCGAACACTGAAGCTTTCTTT
- TRBJ2-7 - TRBV6-1 14 CASSEESGSYEQYF TGTGCCAGCAGTGAGGAGAGCGGATCCTACGAGCAGTACTTC
- TRBJ1-1 TRBD1 TRBV13 15 CAIPGQGALNTEAFF TGTGCCATCCCGGGACAGGGGGCTTTGAACACTGAAGCTTTCTTT
- TRBJ1-1 TRBD1 TRBV11-2 15 CASSWGQGLRAEAFF TGTGCCAGCAGCTGGGGACAGGGTTTAAGGGCTGAAGCTTTCTTT
- TRBJ1-6 TRBD1 TRBV4-1 15 CASSQVQGDNSPLHF TGCGCCAGCAGCCAAGTTCAGGGGGATAATTCACCCCTCCACTTT
- TRBJ2-7 TRBD2 TRBV6-4 13 CASSFASGYEQYF TGTGCCAGCAGTTTCGCTAGCGGCTACGAGCAGTACTTC
- TRBJ2-2 - TRBV10-1 13 CASSAGLRGELFF TGCGCCAGCAGTGCTGGACTGAGGGGGGAGCTGTTTTTT
- TRBJ2-7 - TRBV11-2 15 CASSLTPGSNYEQYF TGTGCCAGCAGCCTGACCCCCGGGTCCAACTACGAGCAGTACTTC
- TRBJ1-1 - TRBV11-1 13 CASSFQTATEAFF TGTGCCAGCAGCTTTCAGACGGCCACTGAAGCTTTCTTT
- TRBJ1-5 - TRBV6-6 15 CASSYGEGSNQPQHF TGTGCCAGCAGTTACGGGGAGGGAAGCAATCAGCCCCAGCATTTT
- TRBJ1-5 - TRBV6-1 15 CASWAVQGGNQPQHF TGTGCCAGCTGGGCGGTACAGGGAGGAAATCAGCCCCAGCATTTT
- TRBJ2-5 - TRBV28 15 CASSSGDGGSGTQYF TGTGCCAGCAGTTCGGGGGACGGCGGATCTGGGACCCAGTACTTC
few TRBJ1-1 - TRBV19 15 CASSIGGRLYTEAFF TGTGCCAGTAGTATCGGGGGGAGACTATACACTGAAGCTTTCTTT
- TRBJ2-2 - TRBV6-1 15 CASSQQGYGPGELFF TGTGCCAGCAGCCAACAGGGCTACGGACCCGGGGAGCTGTTTTTT
- TRBJ2-5 TRBD2 TRBV5-1 15 CASSLGLAGQETQYF TGCGCCAGCAGCTTAGGACTAGCGGGGCAAGAGACCCAGTACTTC
- TRBJ2-2 TRBD1 TRBV11-3 16 CASSLDSDRAAGELFF TGTGCCAGCAGCTTAGATTCGGACAGGGCCGCCGGGGAGCTGTTTTTT
- TRBJ1-2 - TRBV28 13 CASSFSGIYGYTF TGTGCCAGCAGTTTCTCGGGGATCTATGGCTACACCTTC
- TRBJ2-3 - TRBV28 16 CASTHPRRGPTDTQYF TGTGCCAGCACCCACCCGCGGCGGGGGCCCACAGATACGCAGTATTTT
once TRBJ2-5 - TRBV9 13 CASSVYGKETQYF TGTGCCAGCAGCGTCTACGGCAAAGAGACCCAGTACTTC
- TRBJ1-5 - TRBV19 17 CASSATPVGGSNQPQHF TGTGCCAGTAGCGCCACTCCAGTTGGGGGGAGCAATCAGCCCCAGCATTTT